Sequencing of this TCR beta chain was carried out in a study of cytomegalovirus exposure and HLA in healthy donors. Study-wide points: Association of 16,951 TCR beta sequences with HLA alleles was found at 0.05 false discovery rate in a later analysis.

The study ran its PCR with 60 Vbeta and 13 Jbeta primers. Assay used: immunoSEQ multiplex PCR; TCRdb lists only in-frame clones, some missing. The table records 80,000 to 95,000 clones, 60% to 70% of them present only once. As regards this clone: Antigen specificity is unknown.

Germline V gene sequence: CDR1 MNHEY, CDR2 SMNVEV (reference sequence). This CDR3 is 13 amino acids long. V lost 6 bases, J lost 3 bases, and 11 bases lay in between. Those who donated were healthy bone marrow donors. The donors, nominally healthy at sampling, likely had unrecorded immune exposures. Sample: PBMCs. The TCR originated in a woman aged 25 to 45 in good health and CMV-seronegative. This rearrangement joins TRBV27 to TRBJ1-1; D is possibly TRBD1 (6 bases). The CDR3 DNA reads TGTGCCAGCAGCTACAGGGTTTACACTGAAGCTTTCTTT. Protein product: CASSYRVYTEAFF.